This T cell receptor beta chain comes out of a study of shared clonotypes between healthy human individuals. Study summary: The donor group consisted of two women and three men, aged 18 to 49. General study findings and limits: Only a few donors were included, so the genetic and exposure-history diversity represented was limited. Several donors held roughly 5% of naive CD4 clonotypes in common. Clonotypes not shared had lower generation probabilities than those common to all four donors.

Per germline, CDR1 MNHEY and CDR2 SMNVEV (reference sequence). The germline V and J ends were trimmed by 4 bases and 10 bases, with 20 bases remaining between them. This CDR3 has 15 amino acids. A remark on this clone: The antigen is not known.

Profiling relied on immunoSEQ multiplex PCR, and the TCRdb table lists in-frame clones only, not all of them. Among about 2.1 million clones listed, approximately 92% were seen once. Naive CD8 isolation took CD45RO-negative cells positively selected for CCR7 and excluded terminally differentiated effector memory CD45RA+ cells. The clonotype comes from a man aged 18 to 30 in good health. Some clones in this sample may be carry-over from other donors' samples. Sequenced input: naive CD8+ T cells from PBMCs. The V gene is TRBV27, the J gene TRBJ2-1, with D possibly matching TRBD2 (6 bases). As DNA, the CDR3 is TGTGCCAGCAGTTCCCGTCCCTTGGGCGGACTAGAGCAGTTCTTC. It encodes CASSSRPLGGLEQFF.